Each of the 14 T cell receptor beta chains below was sequenced from the same sample in a study of CD8+ T cells in alopecia areata. TCR sequencing used cDNA made by reverse transcription of extracted RNA. Here immunoSEQ multiplex PCR was the method, and the copy in TCRdb shows in-frame clones only, minus some. The sample lists 90,000 to 150,000 clones, more than 45% occurring once. The treatment is: oral pan-JAK inhibitor, 5-10 mg twice daily. The sample here was CD4+ T cells sorted from blood, taken at week 4, from a patient treated with tofacitinib. The receptors stem from a human donor with alopecia areata.

This rearrangement joins TRBV30 to TRBJ2-2, with TRBD2 as a possible D gene (5 bases). This CDR3 spans 17 amino acids. V lost 0 bases and J lost 1, with 15 bases in between. Germline V gives CDR1 GTSNPN, CDR2 SVGIG (reference sequence). CDR3 loop: CAWSVPVSGRNTGELFF. CDR3 DNA sequence: TGTGCCTGGAGTGTCCCAGTGTCGGGGAGGAACACCGGGGAGCTGTTTTTT.

The genes are TRBV30 and TRBJ1-2; the match to TRBD1 covers 10 bases. Germline V gene data show CDR1 as GTSNPN and CDR2 as SVGIG (reference sequence). The CDR3 has 13 amino acids. V dropped 2 bases and J dropped 8; count of bases not matched to a gene: 5. This CDR3 reads CAWSNDRGRGYTF. The CDR3 nucleotides are TGTGCCTGGAGTAATGACAGGGGGCGGGGCTACACCTTC.

V and J are TRBV7-3 and TRBJ2-2, with 11 bases fitting TRBD2. Germline values: CDR1 SGHTA, CDR2 FQGTGA. The CDR3 has 15 amino acids. J lost 6 bases, V lost 6 bases, and 6 bases had no gene match. For the CDR3, the DNA is TGTGCCAGCAGAACAACTAGCGGGAGAGCCGGGGAGCTGTTTTTT. It codes for CASRTTSGRAGELFF. Combining the CDR3 with reference TRBV7-3 and TRBJ2-2 gives the whole variable domain GAGVSQTPSNKVTEKGKYVELRCDPISGHTALYWYRQSLGQGPEFLIYFQGTGAADDSGLPNDRFFAVRPEGSVSTLKIQRTERGDSAVYLCASRTTSGRAGELFFGEGSRLTVL.

The rearrangement links TRBV6-5 to TRBJ2-1; 9 nucleotides line up with TRBD2. Germline V gene data show CDR1 as MNHEY and CDR2 as SVGAGI. The CDR3 contains 15 residues. V gave up 2 bases and J gave up 10 bases; unmatched junction bases: 9. The CDR3 loop reads CASSYPIAGVNEQFF. The CDR3 DNA sequence: TGTGCCAGCAGTTACCCAATAGCGGGAGTAAACGAGCAGTTCTTC.

This clone was seen more than once but under ten times. V gene TRBV29-1 combines with J gene TRBJ2-7; perhaps TRBD2 as D (6 bases). Germline CDR1 reads SQVTM; CDR2 reads ANQGSEA. CDR3 size: 11 residues. The V end was cut by 5 bases, the J end by 7 bases, with 12 bases between. The CDR3 loop is CSVQTSLEQYF. CDR3 nucleotide sequence: TGCAGCGTTCAGACTAGTTTAGAGCAGTACTTC.

This sequence joins TRBV7-9 and TRBJ2-1; tentative D call: TRBD2 (5 bases). The V end lost 5 bases, the J end lost 0 bases, and 11 bases lay between the germline ends. Germline V gene lookup returns CDR1 SEHNR and CDR2 FQNEAQ (reference sequence). The CDR3 contains 15 residues. CDR3 protein: CASSVWESSYNEQFF. In DNA form, the CDR3 reads TGTGCCAGCAGCGTCTGGGAGAGCTCCTACAATGAGCAGTTCTTC.

The DNA for the CDR3 is TGTGCCTGGAGGCTAGCGGGGGCGAATACGCAGTATTTT. This sequence encodes CAWRLAGANTQYF. V gene TRBV30 combines with J gene TRBJ2-3; 10 nucleotides agree with TRBD2. Per germline, CDR1 GTSNPN and CDR2 SVGIG (reference sequence). CDR3 length: 13 residues. V lost 3 bases to trimming and J lost 7 bases; unmatched junction nucleotides: 4.

This chain joins TRBV29-1 and TRBJ2-1, with D possibly TRBD2 on 5 matching bases. This CDR3 is built from 12 residues. V lost 7 bases to trimming and J lost 2 bases, with 9 bases between them. Germline assignment: CDR1 SQVTM and CDR2 ANQGSEA. CDR3 region: CSDGLAYNEQFF. CDR3 in DNA: TGCAGCGACGGACTGGCCTACAATGAGCAGTTCTTC.

This rearrangement joins TRBV30 to TRBJ2-5; the D gene is possibly TRBD2 (5 bases). The CDR3 has 14 residues. Trimming removed 8 bases at V and 5 bases at J, with 21 bases between. Per the germline V gene, CDR1 is GTSNPN and CDR2 is SVGIG (reference sequence). CDR3 sequence: CARSHSGEGETQYF. The CDR3 region has the DNA TGTGCCCGGTCGCACAGCGGAGAGGGTGAGACCCAGTACTTC.

V gene TRBV29-1 combines with J gene TRBJ2-7, with D possibly being TRBD1 (6 bases). The CDR3 has 14 amino acids. V was clipped by 6 bases and J by 0 bases, with 15 bases between them. Looked up from germline, CDR1 is SQVTM and CDR2 is ANQGSEA. The CDR3 sequence is CSVADRAFSYEQYF. The CDR3 bases are TGCAGCGTGGCGGACAGAGCCTTCTCCTACGAGCAGTACTTC.

The J gene is TRBJ1-1, the V gene TRBV7-3; D is ambiguous. This CDR3 spans 13 amino acids. Trimming shortened V by 2 bases and J by 0 bases, and 4 bases separated the two germline ends. Germline CDR1 reads SGHTA; CDR2 reads FQGTGA. The CDR3 sequence is CASSLSVNTEAFF. The CDR3 DNA is TGTGCCAGCAGCTTATCCGTGAACACTGAAGCTTTCTTT. Based on the CDR3 plus reference TRBV7-3 and TRBJ1-1, the full variable domain is GAGVSQTPSNKVTEKGKYVELRCDPISGHTALYWYRQSLGQGPEFLIYFQGTGAADDSGLPNDRFFAVRPEGSVSTLKIQRTERGDSAVYLCASSLSVNTEAFFGQGTRLTVV.

This sequence joins TRBV30 and TRBJ1-1; D is undetermined. Germline CDR1 and CDR2: GTSNPN and SVGIG (reference sequence). The CDR3 spans 13 residues. V was trimmed by 0 bases and J by 3 bases, leaving 8 bases between them. The chain's CDR3 is CAWSVFTDTEAFF. The CDR3 DNA follows: TGTGCCTGGAGTGTCTTCACGGACACTGAAGCTTTCTTT.

The V gene is TRBV4-2, the J gene TRBJ1-4; D unresolved. With 0 bases removed from V and 7 bases from J, the gap between germline ends came to 12 bases. The CDR3 is 15 residues long. Per germline, CDR1 LGHNA and CDR2 YNFKEQ. CDR3 loop: CASSQELAQFEKLFF. CDR3 DNA: TGTGCCAGCAGCCAAGAACTGGCACAATTTGAAAAACTGTTTTTT.

The chain joins TRBV14 to TRBJ1-1; D not certain. Trimming left V 1 base short and J 4 bases short, with 4 bases between. The CDR3 covers 12 residues. CDR1 and CDR2 (germline): SGHDN, FVKESK. In DNA form, the CDR3 reads TGTGCCAGCAGCCAAGGGGTCACTGAAGCTTTCTTT. It is translated as CASSQGVTEAFF.